A selection of T cell receptor beta chains follows, all from one sample in a study of blood T cell repertoires in COVID-19. Some clones are missing from TCRdb's copy, which holds only in-frame ones; the method was immunoSEQ multiplex PCR. In the table there are 350,000 to 400,000 clones, 70% to 90% of which are singletons. Sequences were obtained from PBMCs or T cells enriched from blood (not recorded which). The receptors derive from a woman aged 25 to 39 with acute COVID-19. Each CDR3 is given with its conserved first and last residue. Each record gives: CDR3 DNA, CDR3 protein, V gene, J gene, D gene, clone size. D genes are given only for firm matches. Size values are once, few and many counts, or a class for expanded clones, and some rows have none.

CDR3 DNA: TGTGCCAGCAGCCCCGGGGTAGCGGGGTCCCCCGGGGAGCTGTTTTTT
CDR3 protein: CASSPGVAGSPGELFF
V gene: TRBV5-4
J gene: TRBJ2-2
D gene: TRBD2
clone size: .

CDR3 DNA: TGTGCCAGCAGCCAACACAGGGGGTCTACGAATGAAAAACTGTTTTTT
CDR3 protein: CASSQHRGSTNEKLFF
V gene: TRBV14
J gene: TRBJ1-4
D gene: TRBD1
clone size: .

CDR3 DNA: TGTGCCAGCAGTTTAGAGCCAGGGGGCCTCTCCTACAATGAGCAGTTCTTC
CDR3 protein: CASSLEPGGLSYNEQFF
V gene: TRBV27
J gene: TRBJ2-1
D gene: TRBD1
clone size: .

CDR3 DNA: TGTGCCAGCAGCCAAGACAACAGGGGGCCCACTAATGAAAAACTGTTTTTT
CDR3 protein: CASSQDNRGPTNEKLFF
V gene: TRBV3-1/TRBV3-2
J gene: TRBJ1-4
D gene: TRBD1
clone size: .

CDR3 DNA: TGTGCCAGCAGTTATCTGATGACTAGCGGGTCCTACGAGCAGTACTTC
CDR3 protein: CASSYLMTSGSYEQYF
V gene: TRBV6-5
J gene: TRBJ2-7
D gene: TRBD2
clone size: once

CDR3 DNA: TGTGCCAGCAGTGATGGTCCAGGGGTGAACACCGGGGAGCTGTTTTTT
CDR3 protein: CASSDGPGVNTGELFF
V gene: TRBV6-1
J gene: TRBJ2-2
D gene: .
clone size: .

CDR3 DNA: TGTGCCGCAGAAGGGGGCAGTGGGGCCAACGTCCTGACTTTC
CDR3 protein: CAAEGGSGANVLTF
V gene: TRBV6-6
J gene: TRBJ2-6
D gene: TRBD1
clone size: .

CDR3 DNA: TGCGCCAGCAGTGAGTCGGGCACCCGGTGGCAGTTCTTC
CDR3 protein: CASSESGTRWQFF
V gene: TRBV10-1
J gene: TRBJ2-1
D gene: .
clone size: .

CDR3 DNA: TGTGCCAGCCCTCCGGACACGGGTGAAAAACTGTTTTTT
CDR3 protein: CASPPDTGEKLFF
V gene: TRBV7-9
J gene: TRBJ1-4
D gene: .
clone size: .

CDR3 DNA: TGTGCCAGCACAGGAGTACTCTATGGCTACACCTTC
CDR3 protein: CASTGVLYGYTF
V gene: TRBV19
J gene: TRBJ1-2
D gene: .
clone size: .

CDR3 DNA: TGTGCCAGTGGCCCCCTAGGGACAGGGGAAGAGCAGTACTTC
CDR3 protein: CASGPLGTGEEQYF
V gene: TRBV19
J gene: TRBJ2-7
D gene: TRBD1
clone size: .

CDR3 DNA: TGTGCCAGCAAAAAATGGCTAGCGGGGACTGGCAACGAGCAGTACTTC
CDR3 protein: CASKKWLAGTGNEQYF
V gene: TRBV2
J gene: TRBJ2-7
D gene: TRBD2
clone size: .

CDR3 DNA: TGTGCCAGCAGCTTAATGGCCACTGAAGCTTTCTTT
CDR3 protein: CASSLMATEAFF
V gene: TRBV7-9
J gene: TRBJ1-1
D gene: .
clone size: once

CDR3 DNA: TGTGCCACCAGCAGAGGGTTAGGCGGACAGGGGAGGACTGGGGCCAACGTCCTGACTTTC
CDR3 protein: CATSRGLGGQGRTGANVLTF
V gene: TRBV15
J gene: TRBJ2-6
D gene: TRBD1
clone size: .

CDR3 DNA: TGTGCCAGTACCCAAGGGGAAGGCGAGCAGTACTTC
CDR3 protein: CASTQGEGEQYF
V gene: TRBV19
J gene: TRBJ2-7
D gene: .
clone size: .

CDR3 DNA: TGTGCCACCAGTGATTTGAGGCCGGGGAGCACAGATACGCAGTATTTT
CDR3 protein: CATSDLRPGSTDTQYF
V gene: TRBV24-1
J gene: TRBJ2-3
D gene: .
clone size: .

CDR3 DNA: TGTGCCAGCAGCCCCGGGACAGGGTTTTCACCCCTCCACTTT
CDR3 protein: CASSPGTGFSPLHF
V gene: TRBV7-9
J gene: TRBJ1-6
D gene: TRBD1
clone size: few

CDR3 DNA: TGTGCCAGCTCACCAGAGGCCGCGAATGAAAAACTGTTTTTT
CDR3 protein: CASSPEAANEKLFF
V gene: TRBV18
J gene: TRBJ1-4
D gene: .
clone size: .

CDR3 DNA: TGTGCCAGCCGTCCCCCAGGGAACACTGAAGCTTTCTTT
CDR3 protein: CASRPPGNTEAFF
V gene: TRBV21-1
J gene: TRBJ1-1
D gene: .
clone size: .

CDR3 DNA: TGTGCCAGCAGTCGGGACAGGACTTCTGAAGCTTTCTTT
CDR3 protein: CASSRDRTSEAFF
V gene: TRBV2
J gene: TRBJ1-1
D gene: TRBD1
clone size: .

CDR3 DNA: TGTGCCAGTAGCCAACCCTCAGACACGTACCAAGAGACCCAGTACTTC
CDR3 protein: CASSQPSDTYQETQYF
V gene: TRBV19
J gene: TRBJ2-5
D gene: .
clone size: .

CDR3 DNA: TGTGCCACCGACAGACCACAGGGCCTTCCCTACAATGAGCAGTTCTTC
CDR3 protein: CATDRPQGLPYNEQFF
V gene: TRBV15
J gene: TRBJ2-1
D gene: .
clone size: .

CDR3 DNA: TGTGCCAGCAGCCCTTTTGCAGCGAGCTCCTACAATGAGCAGTTCTTC
CDR3 protein: CASSPFAASSYNEQFF
V gene: TRBV7-6
J gene: TRBJ2-1
D gene: .
clone size: .

CDR3 DNA: TGCGCCAGCAGCCAAGATAGGGTTAGCGGCGGCTACACCTTC
CDR3 protein: CASSQDRVSGGYTF
V gene: TRBV4-1
J gene: TRBJ1-2
D gene: .
clone size: .

CDR3 DNA: TGTGCCAGTAGTATGGGACAGTACACAGATACGCAGTATTTT
CDR3 protein: CASSMGQYTDTQYF
V gene: TRBV19
J gene: TRBJ2-3
D gene: TRBD1
clone size: .

CDR3 DNA: TGTGCCAGCAGTGAACCGCCGGGACAGGTCAATCAGCCCCAGCATTTT
CDR3 protein: CASSEPPGQVNQPQHF
V gene: TRBV2
J gene: TRBJ1-5
D gene: TRBD1
clone size: once

CDR3 DNA: TGTGCCACCAAGGGAAAGGGGACGAACACCGGGGAGCTGTTTTTT
CDR3 protein: CATKGKGTNTGELFF
V gene: TRBV24-1
J gene: TRBJ2-2
D gene: .
clone size: few

CDR3 DNA: TGCAGCGTTGAACCAGGGGGCGGCGGCTACACCTTC
CDR3 protein: CSVEPGGGGYTF
V gene: TRBV29-1
J gene: TRBJ1-2
D gene: TRBD1
clone size: .

CDR3 DNA: TGCAGCGGCGGGGACGGAGGGATATATGGCTACACCTTC
CDR3 protein: CSGGDGGIYGYTF
V gene: TRBV29-1
J gene: TRBJ1-2
D gene: .
clone size: .

CDR3 DNA: TGTGCCAGCAGCCGAGGCCCGGGGGGGCCTGGGGAGACCCAGTACTTC
CDR3 protein: CASSRGPGGPGETQYF
V gene: TRBV7-3
J gene: TRBJ2-5
D gene: TRBD2
clone size: .

CDR3 DNA: TGTGCCAGTAGTATACAGGTTGGTCAGCCCCAGCATTTT
CDR3 protein: CASSIQVGQPQHF
V gene: TRBV19
J gene: TRBJ1-5
D gene: .
clone size: .

CDR3 DNA: TGCAGCGTTGTAAGGGGGCCGGCCTCCTACAATGAGCAGTTCTTC
CDR3 protein: CSVVRGPASYNEQFF
V gene: TRBV29-1
J gene: TRBJ2-1
D gene: TRBD1
clone size: .

CDR3 DNA: TGTGCCAGCAGCGTAGAGGGACTAGCGGGGGCGTTCACAGATACGCAGTATTTT
CDR3 protein: CASSVEGLAGAFTDTQYF
V gene: TRBV9
J gene: TRBJ2-3
D gene: TRBD2
clone size: .

CDR3 DNA: TGTGCCAGCAGTGGTATTCTGACAGCTGGCTACACCTTC
CDR3 protein: CASSGILTAGYTF
V gene: TRBV2
J gene: TRBJ1-2
D gene: .
clone size: .

CDR3 DNA: TGCGCCAGCAGCCACCCAGGAACTAATGAAAAACTGTTTTTT
CDR3 protein: CASSHPGTNEKLFF
V gene: TRBV4-1
J gene: TRBJ1-4
D gene: .
clone size: .

CDR3 DNA: TGTGCCAGCAGTTTACAGGGGTGGGGACAGCCCCAGCATTTT
CDR3 protein: CASSLQGWGQPQHF
V gene: TRBV28
J gene: TRBJ1-5
D gene: .
clone size: .